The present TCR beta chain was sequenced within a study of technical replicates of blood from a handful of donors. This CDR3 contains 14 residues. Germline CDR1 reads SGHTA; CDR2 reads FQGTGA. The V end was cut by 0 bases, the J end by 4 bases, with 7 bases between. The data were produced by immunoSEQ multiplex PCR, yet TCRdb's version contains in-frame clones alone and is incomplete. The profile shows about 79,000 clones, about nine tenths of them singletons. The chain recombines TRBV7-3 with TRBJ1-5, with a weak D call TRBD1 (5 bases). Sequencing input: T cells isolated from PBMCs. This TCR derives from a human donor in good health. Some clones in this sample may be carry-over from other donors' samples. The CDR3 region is CASSLTGVNQPQHF. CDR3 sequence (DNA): TGTGCCAGCAGCTTAACAGGGGTAAATCAGCCCCAGCATTTT.